These 19 T cell receptor beta chains came from one sample sequenced in a study of blood T cell repertoires in COVID-19. Only in-frame clones appear in the TCRdb table, and some are missing; sequencing was by immunoSEQ multiplex PCR. The data show 75,000 or so clones, around 80% seen once. The sequenced material came from peripheral blood. The source of these receptors is a man between 60 and 75 years old with active or convalescent COVID-19.

The chain recombines TRBV4-2 with TRBJ2-1, with TRBD2 matching over 9 bases. The CDR3 sequence is 19 residues long. The V segment lost 2 bases and the J segment 4 bases; nucleotides outside the gene matches: 15. The germline V gene has CDR1 LGHNA and CDR2 YNFKEQ. CDR3 amino acids: CASSQYGTSPTSRYNEQFF. CDR3 in DNA: TGTGCCAGCAGCCAATACGGGACTAGCCCAACCAGTAGATACAATGAGCAGTTCTTC.

This sequence joins TRBV3-1 (or the pseudogene TRBV3-2) and TRBJ2-3; D is perhaps TRBD2 (5 bases). From germline, CDR1 is LGHDT and CDR2 YNNKEL (reference sequence). V shed 4 bases and J shed 0 bases, with 20 bases lying between them. CDR3 length: 18 residues. The CDR3, as DNA: TGTGCCAGCAGCCCTTTGTACGGCGGGTTAAAGAGCACAGATACGCAGTATTTT. This translates into CASSPLYGGLKSTDTQYF.

In its sample, this clone was seen once. The V gene is TRBV9, the J gene TRBJ2-7; 7 positions match TRBD2. Trimming cost V 3 bases and J 0 bases; bases outside gene matches: 3. This CDR3 is built from 14 residues. CDR1 SGDLS and CDR2 YYNGEE come from the germline V gene. The CDR3 DNA reads as TGTGCCAGCAGCGCCGGGACTATCTCCTACGAGCAGTACTTC. Translation gives CASSAGTISYEQYF.

V gene TRBV7-2 combines with J gene TRBJ2-7; no definite D call. V lost 3 bases, J lost 6 bases, and 15 bases lay in between. Germline CDR1 and CDR2: SGHTA and FQGNSA. The CDR3 extends over 14 amino acids. This chain's CDR3 is CASSFGVGPSEQYF. CDR3 coding DNA: TGTGCCAGCAGCTTCGGAGTCGGTCCCTCCGAGCAGTACTTC. Complete variable domain (other parts from reference TRBV7-2 and TRBJ2-7): GAGVSQSPSNKVTEKGKDVELRCDPISGHTALYWYRQSLGQGLEFLIYFQGNSAPDKSGLPSDRFSAERTGGSVSTLTIQRTQQEDSAVYLCASSFGVGPSEQYFGPGTRLTVT.

The J gene is TRBJ2-5, the V gene TRBV7-2; 8 nucleotides line up with TRBD1. This CDR3 has 15 residues. V was clipped by 4 bases and J by 5 bases; unmatched bases: 9. Germline V gives CDR1 SGHTA, CDR2 FQGNSA. CDR3 DNA sequence: TGTGCCAGCAGCTCACAGCCGGGACAGGCTGAGACCCAGTACTTC. It codes for CASSSQPGQAETQYF.

This clone was counted a single time. The J gene is TRBJ1-4, the V gene TRBV6-2 or TRBV6-3; TRBD1 matches at 7 bases. The length of the CDR3 is 14 residues. With V trimmed by 6 bases and J by 6 bases, 7 bases remained unmatched. The germline V gene encodes CDR1 MNHEY and CDR2 SVGEGT. The CDR3 sequence: CASSPTGNHEKLFF. In DNA, the CDR3 is TGTGCCAGCAGCCCGACAGGGAACCATGAAAAACTGTTTTTT.

The V gene is TRBV3-1 (or the pseudogene TRBV3-2), the J gene TRBJ2-3; TRBD2 matches at 7 bases. Germline V gene sequence: CDR1 LGHDT, CDR2 YNNKEL (reference sequence). The junction had 8 bases not matched to a gene; V was cut back by 4 bases and J by 1 base. CDR3 length equals 16 residues. CDR3: CASSPTGGFGTDTQYF. In nucleotides, the CDR3 is TGTGCCAGCAGCCCCACCGGGGGGTTTGGCACAGATACGCAGTATTTT.

The chain employs TRBV7-9 and TRBJ2-1, with 9 bases that match TRBD2. The CDR3 is made up of 18 amino acids. Germline V gives CDR1 SEHNR, CDR2 FQNEAQ (reference sequence). J gave up 5 bases and V 1 base, and 12 bases lay outside the gene matches. The CDR3 protein is CASSLGLAEASRDNEQFF. Here the CDR3 DNA reads TGTGCCAGCAGCTTAGGACTAGCGGAGGCATCAAGGGACAATGAGCAGTTCTTC.

This clone has a handful of counts. V is TRBV4-3 and J is TRBJ2-4; D unresolved. The CDR3 has 13 residues. V dropped 4 bases and J dropped 1 base, with 5 bases sitting between them. Germline CDR1 and CDR2: LGHNA and YSLEER. The CDR3 DNA is TGCGCCAGCAGCCCTGAGGCCAAAAACATTCAGTACTTC. Its translation is CASSPEAKNIQYF.

The chain links TRBV11-3 to TRBJ2-1; 7 bases line up with TRBD1. The germline V gene has CDR1 SGHNT and CDR2 YENEEA. Trimming removed 5 bases from V and 7 bases from J; junction bases left unmatched: 2. CDR3 length: 12 amino acids. The CDR3 spells CASSTTGNEQFF. The CDR3 bases are TGTGCCAGCAGCACGACAGGGAATGAGCAGTTCTTC.

This chain links TRBV15 with TRBJ2-1; a weak D match, TRBD2 (7 bases). Per germline, CDR1 LNHNV and CDR2 YYDKDF (reference sequence). V lost 4 bases, J lost 4 bases, and 20 bases lay in between. This CDR3 contains 17 residues. The CDR3 DNA reads TGTGCCACCAGCACCTCTGGGGGCGGGGGTGGATACAATGAGCAGTTCTTC. Residues: CATSTSGGGGGYNEQFF.

This chain uses TRBV4-2 with TRBJ2-7, with 11 nucleotides matching TRBD2. With V trimmed by 1 base and J by 2 bases, 7 bases remained unmatched. This CDR3 region has 17 residues. From germline, CDR1 is LGHNA and CDR2 YNFKEQ. CDR3: CASSQAGSGGGTYEQYF. CDR3 bases: TGTGCCAGCAGCCAAGCCGGTAGCGGGGGGGGTACCTACGAGCAGTACTTC.

The J gene is TRBJ2-7, the V gene TRBV4-3; the match to TRBD1 covers 8 bases. With 1 base clipped from V and 3 bases from J, the junction kept 2 bases outside the gene matches. This CDR3 is 14 amino acids long. Germline V gene sequence: CDR1 LGHNA, CDR2 YSLEER. CDR3 sequence (DNA): TGCGCCAGCAGCCAAGGGACAGGGAACTACGAGCAGTACTTC. This codes for CASSQGTGNYEQYF.

The chain joins TRBV7-9 to TRBJ2-2; 8 bases agree with TRBD2. J lost 3 bases, V lost 4 bases, and 7 bases had no gene match. This CDR3 has 16 residues. Germline CDR1 reads SEHNR; CDR2 reads FQNEAQ (reference sequence). CDR3 sequence (DNA): TGTGCCAGCAGCTCCGGGGGGGGTTTCGACACCGGGGAGCTGTTTTTT. It codes for CASSSGGGFDTGELFF.

This chain uses TRBV3-1 (or the pseudogene TRBV3-2) with TRBJ1-6; 9 nucleotides agree with TRBD1. With 6 bases clipped from V and 7 bases from J, the junction kept 7 bases outside the gene matches. CDR1 and CDR2 (germline): LGHDT, YNNKEL (reference sequence). The length of the CDR3 is 15 residues. The CDR3 DNA sequence: TGTGCCAGCAGTCCTAGGACAGGGGTAAATTCACCCCTCCACTTT. Protein: CASSPRTGVNSPLHF.

The chain is built from TRBV7-2 and TRBJ2-5; D is perhaps TRBD1 (6 bases). CDR1 is SGHTA and CDR2 is FQGNSA in the germline V gene. This CDR3 is 15 amino acids long. Between the trimmed V and J ends, which lost 1 base and 4 bases, there was a span of 13 bases. The CDR3 loop is CASSLGGLEGETQYF. The CDR3, as DNA: TGTGCCAGCAGCTTAGGGGGGCTAGAGGGAGAGACCCAGTACTTC.

This sequence joins TRBV25-1 and TRBJ2-5, with D unclear. V was clipped by 1 base and J by 1 base, with 4 bases between them. CDR1 and CDR2 (germline): MGHDK, SYGVNS. The CDR3 totals 13 residues. The CDR3 region is CASSESGQETQYF. CDR3 DNA sequence: TGTGCCAGCAGTGAATCCGGCCAAGAGACCCAGTACTTC. The full variable domain, completed using reference TRBV25-1 and TRBJ2-5, is EADIYQTPRYLVIGTGKKITLECSQTMGHDKMYWYQQDPGMELHLIHYSYGVNSTEKGDLSSESTVSRIRTEHFPLTLESARPSHTSQYLCASSESGQETQYFGPGTRLLVL.

The chain links TRBV12-2 to TRBJ1-5. TRBV12-2 is tagged as a pseudogene. The CDR3 runs to 17 residues. CDR3 in amino acids: CASRLGDGGGSNQPQHF. In DNA form, the CDR3 reads TGTGCAAGTCGCTTAGGGGACGGGGGTGGAAGCAATCAGCCCCAGCATTTT.

V and J are TRBV27 and TRBJ1-5; tentatively, D is TRBD1 (6 bases). The CDR3 length is 15 residues. V was clipped by 5 bases and J by 0 bases, with 11 bases between them. Germline values: CDR1 MNHEY, CDR2 SMNVEV (reference sequence). CDR3 DNA sequence: TGTGCCAGCAGTCTCAGGGGTATTAGCAATCAGCCCCAGCATTTT. Encoded protein: CASSLRGISNQPQHF.